This TCR beta chain appears in the sequencing data of a study of cytomegalovirus exposure and HLA in healthy donors. The PCR was carried out with 60 Vbeta primers and 13 Jbeta primers. Sequenced by immunoSEQ multiplex PCR; TCRdb stores in-frame clones only, minus some. Of approximately 150,000 clones listed, 60% to 80% are singletons. Study outcomes and limitations: Earlier findings revealed that most TCR beta V segments proved productive either about 87% or about 30% of the time.

About this clone itself: Antigen specificity is unknown.

The CDR3 is 12 amino acids. Trimming took off 0 bases at V and 7 bases at J, with 7 bases between the two ends. Germline loops: CDR1 MNHEY, CDR2 SVGAGI. This sequence joins TRBV6-5 and TRBJ2-7; D gene unclear. The clonotype comes from a man between 35 and 55 years old in good health and CMV-seropositive. Material for sequencing was PBMCs. The CDR3, as DNA: TGTGCCAGCAGTTACTCGACCGGGGAGCAGTACTTC. It codes for CASSYSTGEQYF.